This T cell receptor beta chain is from a study of tumor-infiltrating lymphocytes in localized non-small cell lung cancer. Of note for this clone: Its matching antigen is unknown.

Profiled with immunoSEQ multiplex PCR; TCRdb holds only in-frame clones, not every one. The data contain approximately 13,000 clones, roughly 78% of them seen just once; the ten biggest clones take up approximately 12%. Broader study findings: Tumors had more T cell infiltration than uninvolved lung, per TCRbeta sequencing and CD3 counts.

The CDR3 is 15 residues long. Germline V CDR1 and CDR2: KGHSH, LQKENI. Trimming took 4 bases from V and 2 from J, leaving 14 bases between them. The chain employs TRBV18 and TRBJ1-2; a weak D match, TRBD1 (6 bases). Sequencing was done on a sample of lung tumor tissue. The TCR was taken from a human donor with non-small cell lung cancer. The CDR3 loop is CASSLIRTENYGYTF. For the CDR3, the DNA is TGTGCCAGCTCACTGATTCGGACAGAAAACTATGGCTACACCTTC.